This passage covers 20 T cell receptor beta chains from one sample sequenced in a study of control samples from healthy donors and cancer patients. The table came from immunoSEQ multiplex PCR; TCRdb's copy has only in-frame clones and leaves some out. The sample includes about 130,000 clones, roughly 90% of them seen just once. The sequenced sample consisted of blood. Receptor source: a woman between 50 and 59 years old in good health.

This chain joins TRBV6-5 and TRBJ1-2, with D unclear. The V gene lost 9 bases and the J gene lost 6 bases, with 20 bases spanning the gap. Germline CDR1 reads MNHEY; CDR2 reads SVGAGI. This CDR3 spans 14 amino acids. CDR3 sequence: CASLPPGKVDGYTF. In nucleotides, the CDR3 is TGTGCCAGTCTTCCCCCGGGGAAGGTTGATGGCTACACCTTC.

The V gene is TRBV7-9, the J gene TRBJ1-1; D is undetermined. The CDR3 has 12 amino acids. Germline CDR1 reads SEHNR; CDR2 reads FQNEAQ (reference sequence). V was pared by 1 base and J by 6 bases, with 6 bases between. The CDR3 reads CASSLVQSEAFF. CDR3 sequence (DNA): TGTGCCAGCAGCTTAGTGCAGTCTGAAGCTTTCTTT.

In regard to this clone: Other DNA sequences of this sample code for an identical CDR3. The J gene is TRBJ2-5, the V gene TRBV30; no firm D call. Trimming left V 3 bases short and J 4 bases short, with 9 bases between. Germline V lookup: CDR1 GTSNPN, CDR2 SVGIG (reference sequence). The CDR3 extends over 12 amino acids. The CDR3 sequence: CAWSAGGETQYF. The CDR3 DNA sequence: TGTGCCTGGAGCGCCGGCGGAGAGACCCAGTACTTC.

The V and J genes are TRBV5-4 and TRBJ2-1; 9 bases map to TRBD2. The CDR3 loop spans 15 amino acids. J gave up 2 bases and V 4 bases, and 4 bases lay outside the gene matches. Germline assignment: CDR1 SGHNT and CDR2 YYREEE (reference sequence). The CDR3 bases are TGTGCCAGCAGCCGCCCTAGCGGGGCCTACAATGAGCAGTTCTTC. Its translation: CASSRPSGAYNEQFF.

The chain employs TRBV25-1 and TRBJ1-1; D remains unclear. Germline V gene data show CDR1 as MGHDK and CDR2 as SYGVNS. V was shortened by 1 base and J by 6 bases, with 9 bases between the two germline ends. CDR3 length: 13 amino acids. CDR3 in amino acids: CASSESRGAEAFF. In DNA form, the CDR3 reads TGTGCCAGCAGTGAATCTCGGGGAGCTGAAGCTTTCTTT.

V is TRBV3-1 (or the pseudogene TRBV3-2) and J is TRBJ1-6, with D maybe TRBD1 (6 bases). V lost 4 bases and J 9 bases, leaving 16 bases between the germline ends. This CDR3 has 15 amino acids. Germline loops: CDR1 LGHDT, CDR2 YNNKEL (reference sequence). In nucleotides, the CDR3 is TGTGCCAGCAGCCGCAGAGGGGGGGCGTTTTCACCCCTCCACTTT. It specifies CASSRRGGAFSPLHF.

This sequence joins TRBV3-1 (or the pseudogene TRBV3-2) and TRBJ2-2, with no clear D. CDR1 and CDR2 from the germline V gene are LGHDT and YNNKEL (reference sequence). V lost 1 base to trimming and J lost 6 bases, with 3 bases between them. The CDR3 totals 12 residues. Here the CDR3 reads CASSQVAGELFF. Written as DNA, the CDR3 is TGTGCCAGCAGCCAAGTCGCCGGGGAGCTGTTTTTT.

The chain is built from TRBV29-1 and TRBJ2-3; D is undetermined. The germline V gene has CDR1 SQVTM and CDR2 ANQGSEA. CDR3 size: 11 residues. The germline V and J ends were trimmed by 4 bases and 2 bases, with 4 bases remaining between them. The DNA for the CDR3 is TGCAGCGTTGTGATCACAGATACGCAGTATTTT. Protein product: CSVVITDTQYF.

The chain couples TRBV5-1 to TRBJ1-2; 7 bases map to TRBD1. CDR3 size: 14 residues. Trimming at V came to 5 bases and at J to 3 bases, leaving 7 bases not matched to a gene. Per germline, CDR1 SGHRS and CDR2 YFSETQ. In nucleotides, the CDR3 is TGCGCCAGCAGGCCGGGACAGCCTCACTATGGCTACACCTTC. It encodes CASRPGQPHYGYTF.

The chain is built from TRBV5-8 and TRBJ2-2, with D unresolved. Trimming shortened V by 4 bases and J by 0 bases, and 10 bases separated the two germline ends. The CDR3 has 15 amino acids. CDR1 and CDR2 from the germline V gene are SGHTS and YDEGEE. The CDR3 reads CASSPTRANTGELFF. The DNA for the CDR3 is TGTGCCAGCAGCCCAACGCGTGCGAACACCGGGGAGCTGTTTTTT.

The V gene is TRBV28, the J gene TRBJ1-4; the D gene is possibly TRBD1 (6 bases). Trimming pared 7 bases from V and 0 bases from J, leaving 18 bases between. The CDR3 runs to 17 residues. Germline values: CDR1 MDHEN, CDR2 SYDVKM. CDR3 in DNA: TGTGCCAGCACCTTGAGTAGGACAGCCTCAACTAATGAAAAACTGTTTTTT. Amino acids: CASTLSRTASTNEKLFF.

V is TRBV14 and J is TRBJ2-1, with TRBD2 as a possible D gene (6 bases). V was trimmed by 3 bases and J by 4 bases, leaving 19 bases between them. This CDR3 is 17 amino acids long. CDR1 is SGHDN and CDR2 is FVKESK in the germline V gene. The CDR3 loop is CASSHLAGQGRYNEQFF. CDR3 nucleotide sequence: TGTGCCAGCAGCCACCTCGCGGGGCAGGGACGGTACAATGAGCAGTTCTTC.

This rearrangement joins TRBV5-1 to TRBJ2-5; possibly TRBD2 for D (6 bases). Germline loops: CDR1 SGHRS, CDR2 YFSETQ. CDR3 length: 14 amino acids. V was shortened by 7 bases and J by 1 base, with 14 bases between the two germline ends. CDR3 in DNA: TGCGCCAGCGGTAGCGGAGGGGTCCAAGAGACCCAGTACTTC. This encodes CASGSGGVQETQYF.

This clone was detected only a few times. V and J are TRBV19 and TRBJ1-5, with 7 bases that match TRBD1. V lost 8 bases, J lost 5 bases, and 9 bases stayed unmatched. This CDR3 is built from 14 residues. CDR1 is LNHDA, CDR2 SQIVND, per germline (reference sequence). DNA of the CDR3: TGTGCCAGTGCCTGGGGCACAGGGGATCAGCCCCAGCATTTT. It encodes CASAWGTGDQPQHF.

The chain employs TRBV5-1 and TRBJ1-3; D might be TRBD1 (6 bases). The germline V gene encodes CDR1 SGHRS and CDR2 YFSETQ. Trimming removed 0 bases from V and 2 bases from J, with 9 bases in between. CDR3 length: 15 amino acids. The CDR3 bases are TGCGCCAGCAGCTTGGTGTCAGGGGCTGGAAACACCATATATTTT. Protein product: CASSLVSGAGNTIYF.

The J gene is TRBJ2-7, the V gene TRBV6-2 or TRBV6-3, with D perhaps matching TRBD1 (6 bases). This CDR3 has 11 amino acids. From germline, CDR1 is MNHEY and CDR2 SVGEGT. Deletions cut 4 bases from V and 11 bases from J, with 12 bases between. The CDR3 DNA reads TGTGCCAGCAGTTCGCCAGGGGAAAAGTACTTC. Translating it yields CASSSPGEKYF.

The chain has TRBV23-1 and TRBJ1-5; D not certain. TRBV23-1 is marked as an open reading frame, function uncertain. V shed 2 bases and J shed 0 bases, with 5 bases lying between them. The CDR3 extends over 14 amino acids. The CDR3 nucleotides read TGCGCCAGCAGTCAAGGGATTAGCAATCAGCCCCAGCATTTT. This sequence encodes CASSQGISNQPQHF.

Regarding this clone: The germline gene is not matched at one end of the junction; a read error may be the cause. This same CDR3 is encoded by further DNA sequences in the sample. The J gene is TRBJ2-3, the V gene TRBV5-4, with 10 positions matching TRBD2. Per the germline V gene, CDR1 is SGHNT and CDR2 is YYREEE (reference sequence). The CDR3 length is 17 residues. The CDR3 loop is CASNPRGASGGTDTQYF. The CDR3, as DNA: TGTGCCAGCAACCCGAGGGGGGCTAGCGGGGGCACAGATACACAGTATTTT.

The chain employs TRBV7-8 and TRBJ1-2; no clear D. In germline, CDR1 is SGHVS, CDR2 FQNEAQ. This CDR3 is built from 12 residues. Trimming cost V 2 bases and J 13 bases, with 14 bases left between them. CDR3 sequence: CASSLFGRDLTF. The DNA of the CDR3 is TGTGCCAGCAGCTTATTTGGGCGCGACCTCACCTTC.

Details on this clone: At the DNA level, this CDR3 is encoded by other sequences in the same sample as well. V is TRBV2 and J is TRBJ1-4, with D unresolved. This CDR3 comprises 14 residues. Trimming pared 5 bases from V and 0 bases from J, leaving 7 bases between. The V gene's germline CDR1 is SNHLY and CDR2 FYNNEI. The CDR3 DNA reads TGTGCCAGCAGTCAGGAGGCAACTAATGAAAAACTGTTTTTT. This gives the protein CASSQEATNEKLFF.